Each of the 7 T cell receptor beta chains below was sequenced from the same sample in a study of OX40 agonist ivuxolimab in advanced cancers. Generated by immunoSEQ multiplex PCR, the TCRdb table keeps only in-frame clones and is missing some. The sample yields 55,000 to 85,000 clones, approximately 81% seen once. The sample consisted of CD4+ or CD8+ T cells sorted from blood, taken in a trial of the OX40 agonist ivuxolimab. The source of these receptors is an adult with an advanced solid tumor such as melanoma, head and neck, liver or kidney cancer.

The rearrangement uses TRBV5-1 and TRBJ2-2; 7 positions agree with TRBD2. After removal of 0 bases from V and 2 bases from J, the junction contained 7 bases not matched to a gene. Germline V CDR1 and CDR2: SGHRS, YFSETQ. This CDR3 has 17 residues. Written as DNA, the CDR3 is TGCGCCAGCAGCTTGGCGGGTCTAGCGGTTAACACCGGGGAGCTGTTTTTT. It specifies CASSLAGLAVNTGELFF. Combining the CDR3 with reference TRBV5-1 and TRBJ2-2 gives the whole variable domain KAGVTQTPRYLIKTRGQQVTLSCSPISGHRSVSWYQQTPGQGLQFLFEYFSETQRNKGNFPGRFSGRQFSNSRSEMNVSTLELGDSALYLCASSLAGLAVNTGELFFGEGSRLTVL.

In its sample, this clone was seen once. This rearrangement joins TRBV2 to TRBJ2-5; D might be TRBD1 (6 bases). The ends were cut back, 3 bases at V and 7 bases at J, with 12 bases in the middle. The CDR3 loop spans 13 amino acids. Germline CDR1 and CDR2: SNHLY and FYNNEI. The CDR3 here is CASSESGVVTQYF. The CDR3 DNA is TGTGCCAGCAGTGAGTCAGGGGTGGTGACCCAGTACTTC.

The chain has TRBV7-2 and TRBJ1-5; D remains ambiguous. Germline V gene data show CDR1 as SGHTA and CDR2 as FQGNSA. This CDR3 spans 14 amino acids. Trimming took 4 bases from V and 7 from J, leaving 14 bases between them. CDR3 protein: CASSYSSGPQPQHF. The CDR3 DNA follows: TGTGCCAGCAGCTATAGTTCAGGCCCCCAGCCCCAGCATTTT. Full variable domain (missing parts from reference TRBV7-2 and TRBJ1-5): GAGVSQSPSNKVTEKGKDVELRCDPISGHTALYWYRQSLGQGLEFLIYFQGNSAPDKSGLPSDRFSAERTGGSVSTLTIQRTQQEDSAVYLCASSYSSGPQPQHFGDGTRLSIL.

The chain has TRBV6-6 and TRBJ1-6, with D perhaps TRBD1 (6 bases). V dropped 3 bases and J dropped 7 bases, with 13 bases sitting between them. Germline CDR1 MNHNY, CDR2 SVGAGI (reference sequence). The CDR3 is made up of 15 amino acids. CDR3: CASSYTGAGNSPLHF. CDR3 sequence (DNA): TGTGCCAGCAGTTATACGGGGGCGGGGAATTCACCCCTCCACTTT.

This rearrangement joins TRBV6-5 to TRBJ1-6; D remains ambiguous. V was cut by 2 bases and J by 8 bases, with 10 bases left in between. Germline V gene data show CDR1 as MNHEY and CDR2 as SVGAGI. The CDR3 spans 14 residues. CDR3 residues: CASSYQQSDSPLHF. The DNA of the CDR3 is TGTGCCAGCAGTTACCAACAGTCCGATTCACCCCTCCACTTT.

This sequence joins TRBV11-3 and TRBJ2-3, with D perhaps TRBD2 (5 bases). With 1 base removed from V and 0 bases from J, the gap between germline ends came to 11 bases. In germline, CDR1 is SGHNT, CDR2 YENEEA. The CDR3 sequence is 16 residues long. This CDR3 is CASSLGTFSSTDTQYF. CDR3 nucleotides: TGTGCCAGCAGCTTAGGGACTTTTTCTAGCACAGATACGCAGTATTTT.

This clone appeared once. The chain carries TRBV5-4 and TRBJ2-3; D is perhaps TRBD1 (5 bases). The CDR3 runs 15 residues. CDR1 and CDR2 (germline): SGHNT, YYREEE (reference sequence). Trimming left V 3 bases short and J 4 bases short, with 15 bases between. In nucleotides, the CDR3 is TGTGCCAGCAGCTCCTTTCACACAGGCCCAGATACGCAGTATTTT. Translating gives CASSSFHTGPDTQYF.